Listed below are T cell receptor beta chains from one sample, sequenced in a study of blood T cells in healthy people across ages. TCRdb re-called the 5' RACE reads through MiXCR, storing one row per CDR3 protein. The sample comprises approximately 880,000 distinct CDR3 sequences, roughly 48% of which are singletons, and 13% rests with the top ten. Material: blood. The source of these receptors is a man aged 25 to 40 in good health. CDR3s include the opening cysteine and the closing phenylalanine or tryptophan.

V gene,J gene,CDR3 protein
TRBV6-1,TRBJ1-5,CASSEGGGYGGLGTRQPQHF
TRBV12-2,TRBJ2-1,CASRLRQGAHYNEQFF
TRBV12-3/TRBV12-4,TRBJ2-5,CASSLTGTGGGETQYF
TRBV4-3,TRBJ1-1,CASSQESRDTEAFF
TRBV4-1,TRBJ2-7,CASSQGSENEQYF
TRBV6-1,TRBJ1-2,CASRVVGSYGYTF
TRBV4-3,TRBJ2-1,CASSQASGYNEQFF
TRBV5-1,TRBJ2-1,CASFEDSYNEQFF
TRBV4-2,TRBJ2-5,CASSLTGTNSQETQYF
TRBV27,TRBJ1-2,CASSSKLRESNYGYTF
TRBV5-1,TRBJ2-1,CASSLGNGHSEQFF
TRBV29-1,TRBJ2-3,CSVHGGAYPPDTQYF
TRBV4-1,TRBJ2-1,CASSQPNRRDNEQFF
TRBV3-1,TRBJ1-3,CASSQARTSGNTIYF
TRBV29-1,TRBJ2-7,CRVEGLAGAYEQYF
TRBV24-1,TRBJ1-5,CATSPGTASNQPQHF
TRBV10-3,TRBJ2-5,CAISESGQGSKQYF
TRBV12-3/TRBV12-4,TRBJ1-1,CASSFDRVNTEAFF
TRBV6-2/TRBV6-3,TRBJ1-5,CASSYGGYNQPQHF
TRBV20-1,TRBJ2-4,CSANDRGNKNIQYF
TRBV7-2,TRBJ2-1,CASSLGSFSNEQFF
TRBV7-2,TRBJ2-1,CASSRRDRGSYKEQFF
TRBV20-1,TRBJ2-6,CSARQQGASSVLTF
TRBV28,TRBJ1-1,CASSPGGQNTEAFF
TRBV29-1,TRBJ1-5,CSVEVQPNQPQHF
TRBV20-1,TRBJ1-5,CSAPDRNSNQPQHF
TRBV20-1,TRBJ2-7,CSAEDREIEQYF
TRBV6-1,TRBJ2-1,CASSERAGGDNEQFF
TRBV7-2,TRBJ1-1,CASSIRTEMNTEAFF
TRBV15,.,CATSRDRVNAGQYEQYF
TRBV3-1,TRBJ2-7,CASSQDVGGGPPYEQYF
TRBV5-1,TRBJ1-4,CASSLDGVDEKLFF
TRBV12-3/TRBV12-4,TRBJ2-7,CASRTESYEQYF
TRBV7-6,TRBJ2-7,CASSHRTVEQYF
TRBV15,TRBJ1-2,CTTSAGQNYGYTF
TRBV11-2,TRBJ2-3,CASSSQAGKGTDTQYF
TRBV29-1,TRBJ1-1,CSATVGGNTEAFF
TRBV4-1,TRBJ2-1,CASSQESGTSGNNEQFF
TRBV6-4,TRBJ2-1,CASSVSGGASDEQFF
TRBV29-1,TRBJ1-1,CSVGSSVNTEAFF
TRBV20-1,TRBJ1-1,CSARTGFLGTEAFF
TRBV20-1,TRBJ1-6,CSARALKGGNSPLHF
TRBV25-1,TRBJ2-3,CASSVTGGTDTQYF
TRBV27,TRBJ2-5,CASSSGTGRGETQYF
TRBV29-1,TRBJ2-7,CSALAGSSYEQYF
TRBV29-1,TRBJ2-7,CSVYSGTGYEQYF
TRBV28,TRBJ1-2,CASSPHRKGYTF
TRBV6-5,TRBJ2-7,CASSSPGGIAYEQYF
TRBV13,TRBJ1-2,CASSLGQRNYGYTF
TRBV12-3/TRBV12-4,TRBJ1-6,CASSPPGGLSSYNSPLHF
TRBV28,TRBJ2-1,CASRTPSVSYNEQFF
TRBV28,TRBJ2-7,CASSPTGTVRDNEQYF